This TCR beta chain is drawn from a study of blood T cell repertoires in COVID-19. Study-level information: Whether acute or convalescent, the COVID-19 samples came from the United States, Italy and Spain. T cells, B-cell-depleted T cells, or PBMCs supplied cDNA or gDNA.

Profiled with immunoSEQ multiplex PCR; TCRdb holds only in-frame clones, not every one. The sample yields some 240,000 clones, 75% to 85% seen once. Germline V gene sequence: CDR1 MNHEY, CDR2 SVGEGT. This CDR3 region has 15 residues. The ends lost 7 bases at V and 7 bases at J; junction bases unmatched: 10. The sequenced material came from peripheral blood. The chain uses TRBV6-2 or TRBV6-3 and TRBJ1-5; 10 nucleotides match TRBD1. This receptor was taken from a woman between 40 and 50 years old who had recovered from COVID-19. The CDR3 DNA reads as TGTGCCAGCATCCCGGGGACAGGGGATATCCAGCCCCAGCATTTT. This encodes CASIPGTGDIQPQHF.